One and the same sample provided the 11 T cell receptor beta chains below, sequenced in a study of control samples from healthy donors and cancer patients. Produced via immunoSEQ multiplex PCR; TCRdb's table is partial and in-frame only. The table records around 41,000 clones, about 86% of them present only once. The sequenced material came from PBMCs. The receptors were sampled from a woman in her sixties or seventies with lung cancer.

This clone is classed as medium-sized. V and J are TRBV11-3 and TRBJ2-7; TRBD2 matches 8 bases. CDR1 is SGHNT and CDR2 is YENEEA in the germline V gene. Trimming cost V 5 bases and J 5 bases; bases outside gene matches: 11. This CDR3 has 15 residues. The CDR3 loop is CASSLASGSTHEQYF. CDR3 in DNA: TGTGCCAGCAGCCTAGCAAGCGGGAGTACCCACGAGCAGTACTTC.

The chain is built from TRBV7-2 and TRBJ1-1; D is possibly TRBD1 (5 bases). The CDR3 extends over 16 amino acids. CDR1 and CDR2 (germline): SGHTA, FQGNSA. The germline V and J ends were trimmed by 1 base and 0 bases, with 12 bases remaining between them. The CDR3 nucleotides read TGTGCCAGCAGCTTAGTTTTTGGGACCATGAACACTGAAGCTTTCTTT. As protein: CASSLVFGTMNTEAFF. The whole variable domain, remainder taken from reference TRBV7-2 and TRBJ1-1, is GAGVSQSPSNKVTEKGKDVELRCDPISGHTALYWYRQSLGQGLEFLIYFQGNSAPDKSGLPSDRFSAERTGGSVSTLTIQRTQQEDSAVYLCASSLVFGTMNTEAFFGQGTRLTVV.

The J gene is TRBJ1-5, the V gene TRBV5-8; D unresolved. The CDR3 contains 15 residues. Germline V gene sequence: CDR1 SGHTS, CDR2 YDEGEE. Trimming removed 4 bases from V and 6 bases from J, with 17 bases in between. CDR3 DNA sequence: TGTGCCAGCAGCCAAACCCGGGCCCGGGGTCAGCCCCAGCATTTT. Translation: CASSQTRARGQPQHF. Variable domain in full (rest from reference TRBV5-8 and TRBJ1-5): EAGVTQSPTHLIKTRGQQATLRCSPISGHTSVYWYQQALGLGLQFLLWYDEGEERNRGNFPPRFSGRQFPNYSSELNVNALELEDSALYLCASSQTRARGQPQHFGDGTRLSIL.

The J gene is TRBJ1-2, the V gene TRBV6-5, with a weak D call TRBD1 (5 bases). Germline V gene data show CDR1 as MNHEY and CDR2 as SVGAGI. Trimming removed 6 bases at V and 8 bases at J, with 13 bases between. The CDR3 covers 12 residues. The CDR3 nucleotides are TGTGCCAGCAGAGGGGCCTCTGAGGGCTACACCTTC. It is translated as CASRGASEGYTF.

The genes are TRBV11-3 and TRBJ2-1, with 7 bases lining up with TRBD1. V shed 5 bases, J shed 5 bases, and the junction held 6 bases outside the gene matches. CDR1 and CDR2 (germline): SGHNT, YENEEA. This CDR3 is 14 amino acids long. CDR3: CASSPSDRDNEQFF. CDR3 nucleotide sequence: TGTGCCAGCAGCCCTTCTGACAGGGACAATGAGCAGTTCTTC.

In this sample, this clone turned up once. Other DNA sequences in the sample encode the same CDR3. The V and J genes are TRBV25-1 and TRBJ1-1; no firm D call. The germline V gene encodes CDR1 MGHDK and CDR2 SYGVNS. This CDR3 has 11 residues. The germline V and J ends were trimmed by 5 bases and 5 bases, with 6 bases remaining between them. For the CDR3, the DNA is TGTGCCAGCAGTCCCATAACTGAAGCTTTCTTT. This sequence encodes CASSPITEAFF. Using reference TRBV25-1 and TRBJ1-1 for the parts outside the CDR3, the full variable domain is EADIYQTPRYLVIGTGKKITLECSQTMGHDKMYWYQQDPGMELHLIHYSYGVNSTEKGDLSSESTVSRIRTEHFPLTLESARPSHTSQYLCASSPITEAFFGQGTRLTVV.

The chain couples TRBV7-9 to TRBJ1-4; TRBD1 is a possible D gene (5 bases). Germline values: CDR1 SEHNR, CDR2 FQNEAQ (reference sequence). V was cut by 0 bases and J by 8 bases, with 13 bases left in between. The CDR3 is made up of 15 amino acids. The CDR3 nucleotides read TGTGCCAGCAGCTTAGCCCAGGGCCCCCCGGAAAAACTGTTTTTT. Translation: CASSLAQGPPEKLFF.

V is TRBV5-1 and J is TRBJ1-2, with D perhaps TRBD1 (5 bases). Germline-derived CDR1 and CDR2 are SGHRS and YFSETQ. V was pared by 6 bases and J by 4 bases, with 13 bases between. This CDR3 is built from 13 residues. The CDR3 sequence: CASNNGGSYGYTF. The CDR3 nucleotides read TGCGCCAGCAACAACGGGGGGAGCTATGGCTACACCTTC.

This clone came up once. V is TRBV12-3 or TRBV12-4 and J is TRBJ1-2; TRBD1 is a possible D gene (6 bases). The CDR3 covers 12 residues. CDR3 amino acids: CASKGGPGGYTF. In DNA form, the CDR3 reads TGTGCTTCTAAGGGGGGGCCTGGAGGCTACACCTTC.

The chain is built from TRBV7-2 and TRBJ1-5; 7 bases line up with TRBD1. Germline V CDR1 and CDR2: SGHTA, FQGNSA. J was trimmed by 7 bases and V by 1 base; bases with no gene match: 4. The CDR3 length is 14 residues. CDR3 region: CASSLGGQEQPQHF. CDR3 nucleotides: TGTGCCAGCAGCTTAGGTGGACAGGAGCAGCCCCAGCATTTT.

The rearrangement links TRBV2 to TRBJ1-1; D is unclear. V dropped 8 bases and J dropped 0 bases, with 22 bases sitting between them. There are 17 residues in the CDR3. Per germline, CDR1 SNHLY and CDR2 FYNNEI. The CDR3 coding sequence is TGTGCCAGCCCCACCTCTTCTTACGTAGAGATGAACACTGAAGCTTTCTTT. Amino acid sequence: CASPTSSYVEMNTEAFF.